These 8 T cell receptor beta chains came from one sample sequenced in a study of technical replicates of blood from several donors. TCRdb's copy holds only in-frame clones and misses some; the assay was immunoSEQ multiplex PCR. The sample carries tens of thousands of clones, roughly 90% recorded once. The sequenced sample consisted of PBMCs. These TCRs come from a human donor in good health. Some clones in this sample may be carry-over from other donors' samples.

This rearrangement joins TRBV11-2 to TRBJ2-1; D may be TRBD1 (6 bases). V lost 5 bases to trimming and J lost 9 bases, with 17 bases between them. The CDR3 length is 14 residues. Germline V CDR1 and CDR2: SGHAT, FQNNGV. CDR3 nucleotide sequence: TGTGCCAGCAGCCCGACAGGAGGACGGGGTGAGCAGTTCTTC. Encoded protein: CASSPTGGRGEQFF.

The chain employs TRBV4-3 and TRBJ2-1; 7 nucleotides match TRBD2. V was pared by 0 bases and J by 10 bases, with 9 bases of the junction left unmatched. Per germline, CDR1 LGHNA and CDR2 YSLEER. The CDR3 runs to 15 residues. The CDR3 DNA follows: TGCGCCAGCAGCCAAGATTCCAGCGGGAAAGGGGAGCAGTTCTTC. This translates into CASSQDSSGKGEQFF.

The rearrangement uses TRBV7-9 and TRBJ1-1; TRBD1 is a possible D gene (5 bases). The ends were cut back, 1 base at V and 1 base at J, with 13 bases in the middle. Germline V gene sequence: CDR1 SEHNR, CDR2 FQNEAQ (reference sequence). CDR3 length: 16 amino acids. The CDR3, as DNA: TGTGCCAGCAGCTTAGTCGCGGAGGGGACGAACACTGAAGCTTTCTTT. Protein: CASSLVAEGTNTEAFF.

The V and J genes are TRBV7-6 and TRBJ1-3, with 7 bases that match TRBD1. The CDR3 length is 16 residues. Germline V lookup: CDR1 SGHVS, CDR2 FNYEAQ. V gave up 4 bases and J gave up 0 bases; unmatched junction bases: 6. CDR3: CASSSEQGISGNTIYF. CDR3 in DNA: TGTGCCAGCAGCTCGGAACAGGGGATCTCTGGAAACACCATATATTTT.

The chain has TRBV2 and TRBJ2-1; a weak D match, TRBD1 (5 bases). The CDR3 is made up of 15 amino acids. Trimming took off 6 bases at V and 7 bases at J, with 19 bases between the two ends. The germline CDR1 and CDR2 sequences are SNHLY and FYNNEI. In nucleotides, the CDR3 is TGTGCCAGCAGCCTAGGGGCAGGGTCGAGAAATGAGCAGTTCTTC. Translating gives CASSLGAGSRNEQFF.

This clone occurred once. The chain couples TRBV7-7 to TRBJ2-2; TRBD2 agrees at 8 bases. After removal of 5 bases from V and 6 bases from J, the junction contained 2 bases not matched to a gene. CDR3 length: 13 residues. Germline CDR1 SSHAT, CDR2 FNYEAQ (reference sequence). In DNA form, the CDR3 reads TGTGCCAGCAGCACGGGGGGGGCCGGGGAGCTGTTTTTT. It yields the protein CASSTGGAGELFF.

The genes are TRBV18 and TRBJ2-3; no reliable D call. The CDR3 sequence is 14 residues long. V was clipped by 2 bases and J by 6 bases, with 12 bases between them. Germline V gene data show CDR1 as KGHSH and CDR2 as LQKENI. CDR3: CASSPRISRDTQYF. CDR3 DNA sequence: TGTGCCAGCTCACCAAGAATTAGTCGGGATACGCAGTATTTT.

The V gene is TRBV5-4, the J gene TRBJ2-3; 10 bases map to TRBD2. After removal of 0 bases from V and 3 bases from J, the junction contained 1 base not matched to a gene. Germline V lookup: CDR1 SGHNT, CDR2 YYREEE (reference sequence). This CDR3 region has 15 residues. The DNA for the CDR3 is TGTGCCAGCAGCTTGGAACTAGCGGGAACAGATACGCAGTATTTT. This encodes CASSLELAGTDTQYF.